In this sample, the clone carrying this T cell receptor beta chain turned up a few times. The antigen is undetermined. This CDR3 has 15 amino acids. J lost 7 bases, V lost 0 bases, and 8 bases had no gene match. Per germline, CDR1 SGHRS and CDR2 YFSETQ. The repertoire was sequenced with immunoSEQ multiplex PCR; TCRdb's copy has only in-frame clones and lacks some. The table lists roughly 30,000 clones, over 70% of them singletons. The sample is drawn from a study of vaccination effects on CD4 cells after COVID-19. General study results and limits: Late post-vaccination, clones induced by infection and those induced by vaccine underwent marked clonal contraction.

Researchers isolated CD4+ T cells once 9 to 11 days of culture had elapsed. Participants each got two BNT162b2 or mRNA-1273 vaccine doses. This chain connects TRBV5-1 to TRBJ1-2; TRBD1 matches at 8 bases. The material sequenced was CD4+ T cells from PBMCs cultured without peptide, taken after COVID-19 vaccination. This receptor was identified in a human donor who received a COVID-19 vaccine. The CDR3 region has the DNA TGCGCCAGCAGCTTGGAAGGCACAGGGGGAATTGGCTACACCTTC. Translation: CASSLEGTGGIGYTF.